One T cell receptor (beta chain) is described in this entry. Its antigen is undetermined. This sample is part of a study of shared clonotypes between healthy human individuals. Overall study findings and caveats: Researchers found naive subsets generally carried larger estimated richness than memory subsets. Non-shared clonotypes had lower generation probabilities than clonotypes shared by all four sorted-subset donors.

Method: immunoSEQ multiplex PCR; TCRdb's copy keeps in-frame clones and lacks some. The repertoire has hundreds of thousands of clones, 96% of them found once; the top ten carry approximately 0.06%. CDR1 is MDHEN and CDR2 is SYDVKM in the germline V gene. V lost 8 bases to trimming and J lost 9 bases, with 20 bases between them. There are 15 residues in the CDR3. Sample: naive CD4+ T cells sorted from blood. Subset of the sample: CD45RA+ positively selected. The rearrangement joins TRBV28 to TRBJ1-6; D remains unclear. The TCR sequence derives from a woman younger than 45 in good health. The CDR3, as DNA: TGTGCCAGCGGACCCCCCTTAGGACGAGCTTCACCCCTCCACTTT. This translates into CASGPPLGRASPLHF.